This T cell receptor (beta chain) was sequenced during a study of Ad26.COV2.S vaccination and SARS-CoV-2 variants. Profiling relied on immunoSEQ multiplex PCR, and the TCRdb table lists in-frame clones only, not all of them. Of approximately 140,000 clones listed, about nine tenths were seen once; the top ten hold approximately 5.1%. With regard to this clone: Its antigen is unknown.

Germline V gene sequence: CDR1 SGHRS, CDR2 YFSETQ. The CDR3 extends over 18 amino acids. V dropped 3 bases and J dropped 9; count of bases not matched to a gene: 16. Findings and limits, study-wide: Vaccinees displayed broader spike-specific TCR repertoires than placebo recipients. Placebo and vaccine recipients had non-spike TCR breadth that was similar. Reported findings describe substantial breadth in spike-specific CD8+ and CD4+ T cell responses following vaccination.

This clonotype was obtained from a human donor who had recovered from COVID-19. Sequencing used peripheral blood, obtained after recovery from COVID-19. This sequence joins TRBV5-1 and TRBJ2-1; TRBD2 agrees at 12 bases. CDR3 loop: CASSSNLLLAGGSGEQFF. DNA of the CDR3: TGCGCCAGCAGCTCTAACCTCTTACTAGCGGGGGGCTCGGGTGAGCAGTTCTTC.